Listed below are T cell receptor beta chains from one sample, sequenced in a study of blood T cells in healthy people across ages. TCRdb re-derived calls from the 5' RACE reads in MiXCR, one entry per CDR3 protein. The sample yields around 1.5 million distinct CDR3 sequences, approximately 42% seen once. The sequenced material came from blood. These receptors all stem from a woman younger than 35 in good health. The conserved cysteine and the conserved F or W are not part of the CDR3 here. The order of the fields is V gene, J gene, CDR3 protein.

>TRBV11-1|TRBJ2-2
ASRKDANTGELF
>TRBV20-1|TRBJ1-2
GASPPGLNYGYT
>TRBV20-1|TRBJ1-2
SAGLGVGYT
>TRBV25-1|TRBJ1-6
ASSESHRGNSTLH
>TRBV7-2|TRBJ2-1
ASSHPGTSYNEQF
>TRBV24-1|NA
ATSDAGSYNEQY
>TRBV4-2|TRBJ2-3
ASSQGWERDGTDTQY
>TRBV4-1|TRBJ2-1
ANIQTSGGPNEQF
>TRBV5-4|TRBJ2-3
ASRALGGTGVADTQY
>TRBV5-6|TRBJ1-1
AGRPDRTNTEAF
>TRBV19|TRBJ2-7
ASSNTGLDFEQY
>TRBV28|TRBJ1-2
ASSLLGRYGYT
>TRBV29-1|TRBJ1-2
SVTGKSVYGYT
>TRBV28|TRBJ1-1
ASSETDRITEAF
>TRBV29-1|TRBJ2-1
SVDRYNEQF
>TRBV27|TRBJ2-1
ASSLWGNEQF
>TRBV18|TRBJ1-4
ASAPGGEKLF
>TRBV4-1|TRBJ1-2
ASSLADGGYT
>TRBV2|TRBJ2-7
ASRPPGQAYEQY
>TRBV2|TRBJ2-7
ASISLPSYEQY
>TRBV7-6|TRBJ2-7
ASSPTTSYEQY
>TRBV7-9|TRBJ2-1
ASTERGGQAYNGQF
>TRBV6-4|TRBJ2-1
ASSGAGHEQF
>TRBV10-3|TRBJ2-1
AITPGLAGKYNEQF
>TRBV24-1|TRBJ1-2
ATSDLSGSYGYT